Given below is one T cell receptor (beta chain) in context. The table came from immunoSEQ multiplex PCR; TCRdb's copy has only in-frame clones and leaves some out. The sample gives about 10,000 clones, approximately 30% of which show up once; roughly 24% is in the top ten. Regarding treatment: randomized to nivolumab then ipilimumab (arm A) or the reverse (arm B). This entry belongs to a study of sequential checkpoint blockade in melanoma. Germline CDR1 is SQVTM and CDR2 is ANQGSEA. Germline trimming cut 1 base from V and 3 bases from J; bases unmatched to any gene: 9. The CDR3 length is 16 residues. This chain links TRBV29-1 with TRBJ2-3; 8 bases align to TRBD1. Sequenced material: tumor tissue (inferred from file names), taken from a patient given nivolumab and ipilimumab in sequence. The receptor was isolated from a human donor with melanoma. CDR3 sequence reads: CSVEGLQGARTDTQYF. Here the CDR3 DNA reads TGCAGCGTTGAAGGGCTGCAGGGGGCGCGGACAGATACGCAGTATTTT.